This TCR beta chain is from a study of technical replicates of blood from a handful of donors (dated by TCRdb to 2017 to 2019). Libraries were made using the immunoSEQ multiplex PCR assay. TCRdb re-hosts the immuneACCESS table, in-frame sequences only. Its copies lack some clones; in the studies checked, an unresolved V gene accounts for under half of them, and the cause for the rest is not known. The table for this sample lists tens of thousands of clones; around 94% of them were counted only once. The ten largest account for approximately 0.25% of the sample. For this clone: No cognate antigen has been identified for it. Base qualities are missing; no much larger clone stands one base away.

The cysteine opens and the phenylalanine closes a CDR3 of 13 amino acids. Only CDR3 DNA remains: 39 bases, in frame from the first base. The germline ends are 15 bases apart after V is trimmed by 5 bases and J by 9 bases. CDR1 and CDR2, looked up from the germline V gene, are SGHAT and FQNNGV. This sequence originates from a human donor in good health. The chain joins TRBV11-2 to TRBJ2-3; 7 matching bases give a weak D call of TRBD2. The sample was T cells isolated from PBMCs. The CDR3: CASSKRGGETQYF. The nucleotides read TGTGCCAGCAGCAAGAGGGGGGGAGAGACGCAGTATTTT.